This T cell receptor beta chain is drawn from a study of a mutant IDH1 vaccine in newly diagnosed glioma. Data came from immunoSEQ multiplex PCR; TCRdb stores just in-frame clones and leaves some out. The table lists 110,000 or so clones, about nine tenths of them singletons. V was clipped by 4 bases and J by 2 bases, with 6 bases between them. The CDR3 has 13 residues. The V gene's germline CDR1 is MNHEY and CDR2 SMNVEV (reference sequence). On this clone itself: The target antigen is unknown.

Time point given: week 11, during vaccination. In every dose of vaccine, 300 ug of mutant IDH1 20-mer peptide was given alongside topical imiquimod. The sequenced sample was PBMCs, obtained from a glioma patient whose treatment included an IDH1 peptide vaccine. The chain uses TRBV27 and TRBJ2-1; D is ambiguous. This sequence was found in a woman between 45 and 60 years old with glioma. As DNA, the CDR3 is TGTGCCAGCAGTTATACAGCCTACAATGAGCAGTTCTTC. Translation: CASSYTAYNEQFF.